The 10 T cell receptor beta chains presented below share a single source sample, sequenced in a study of cytomegalovirus exposure and HLA in healthy donors. The assay was immunoSEQ multiplex PCR, and TCRdb's table has in-frame clones only and misses some. The top ten clones hold about 2.9% of a sample with roughly 58,000 clones, 80% to 95% of them seen once. Sequencing input: PBMCs. These receptors were collected from a man aged 18 to 29 in good health and CMV-seronegative.

This chain joins TRBV11-1 and TRBJ2-7; 8 bases align to TRBD1. The V and J ends lost 5 bases and 5 bases, in that order; junction bases with no gene match: 14. CDR1 SGHAT and CDR2 FQDESV come from the germline V gene (reference sequence). The CDR3 runs to 16 residues. CDR3 sequence: CASSPLEGTGYHEQYF. The CDR3 DNA follows: TGTGCCAGCAGCCCCCTGGAGGGGACAGGTTACCACGAGCAGTACTTC.

The V gene is TRBV6-5, the J gene TRBJ1-1; the match to TRBD1 covers 9 bases. The V segment lost 5 bases and the J segment 3 bases; nucleotides outside the gene matches: 4. In germline, CDR1 is MNHEY, CDR2 SVGAGI. The CDR3 is 14 residues long. The chain's CDR3 is CASSTQGADTEAFF. The CDR3 region has the DNA TGTGCCAGCAGTACACAGGGGGCGGACACTGAAGCTTTCTTT.

This clone was counted once. The J gene is TRBJ2-5, the V gene TRBV5-1, with TRBD2 identical over 7 bases. The CDR3 covers 16 residues. Germline V CDR1 and CDR2: SGHRS, YFSETQ. J was trimmed by 4 bases and V by 0 bases; bases with no gene match: 9. The CDR3 is CASSLGPAGIPETQYF. The CDR3 region has the DNA TGCGCCAGCAGCTTGGGCCCAGCGGGGATTCCAGAGACCCAGTACTTC.

The J gene is TRBJ2-7, the V gene TRBV6-5; the match to TRBD2 covers 15 bases. V lost 4 bases and J lost 4; bases outside the gene matches: 2. This CDR3 region has 15 residues. Germline CDR1 MNHEY, CDR2 SVGAGI. The DNA of the CDR3 is TGTGCCAGCAGTTGGACTAGCGGGAGGGGGTACGAGCAGTACTTC. This sequence encodes CASSWTSGRGYEQYF.

The chain carries TRBV18 and TRBJ1-1; TRBD1 aligns across 10 bases. The trim removed 3 bases at V and 3 bases at J, leaving 4 bases unmatched. The length of the CDR3 is 15 residues. Germline CDR1 KGHSH, CDR2 LQKENI. CDR3: CASSPDRGQDTEAFF. CDR3 coding DNA: TGTGCCAGCTCACCTGACAGGGGGCAGGACACTGAAGCTTTCTTT.

This clone has just one count. The genes are TRBV28 and TRBJ2-1; TRBD2 matches 9 bases. Germline trimming cut 5 bases from V and 5 bases from J; bases unmatched to any gene: 10. The CDR3 has 16 amino acids. CDR1 is MDHEN and CDR2 is SYDVKM in the germline V gene. DNA for the CDR3: TGTGCCAGCAGTCTTAGCGGGAGCGCTTCAAACAATGAGCAGTTCTTC. Amino acid sequence: CASSLSGSASNNEQFF.

The rearrangement joins TRBV7-9 to TRBJ2-5; a possible D gene is TRBD1 (5 bases). The CDR3 contains 14 residues. Germline CDR1 SEHNR, CDR2 FQNEAQ (reference sequence). V lost 4 bases and J lost 3, with 12 bases in between. The CDR3 is CASSSPGNKETQYF. DNA of the CDR3: TGTGCCAGCAGCTCTCCAGGGAATAAAGAGACCCAGTACTTC.

The rearrangement joins TRBV5-1 to TRBJ2-2; 15 positions match TRBD2. The CDR3 has 16 residues. The V segment lost 3 bases and the J segment 6 bases; nucleotides outside the gene matches: 3. Germline values: CDR1 SGHRS, CDR2 YFSETQ. The CDR3: CASSSGLAGGAGELFF. The DNA for the CDR3 is TGCGCCAGCAGCTCAGGACTAGCGGGAGGGGCCGGGGAGCTGTTTTTT.

This rearrangement joins TRBV5-1 to TRBJ1-5; the D gene is possibly TRBD1 (5 bases). Germline values: CDR1 SGHRS, CDR2 YFSETQ. The V and J ends lost 1 base and 5 bases respectively, with 13 bases between them. This CDR3 region has 15 residues. For the CDR3, the DNA is TGCGCCAGCAGCTTGACAGGTTCGGGGGATCAGCCCCAGCATTTT. This translates into CASSLTGSGDQPQHF.

The chain links TRBV28 to TRBJ2-4; possible D gene TRBD1, 5 bases. V was cut by 8 bases and J by 0 bases, with 11 bases left in between. The CDR3 runs to 14 residues. The germline V gene has CDR1 MDHEN and CDR2 SYDVKM. Written as DNA, the CDR3 is TGTGCCAGCGGGTTGGGGCTAGCCAAAAACATTCAGTACTTC. Residues: CASGLGLAKNIQYF.